The 32 T cell receptor beta chains below all came from one sample that was sequenced in a study of Graves' ophthalmopathy and Graves' hyperthyroidism. The authors amplified TCR beta CDR3 regions, and they did so from RNA transcripts for repertoire sequencing. The library came from an HTBI-primed first-round RT-PCR and a second-round multiplex PCR. MiXCR was run by TCRdb on the multiplex PCR reads, yielding one entry per CDR3 protein. Seen here are fewer than 400,000 distinct CDR3 sequences, approximately 20% observed once, and the top ten hold 1.6%. The sample consisted of peripheral blood. Receptors originate from a woman between 18 and 30 years old with Graves' ophthalmopathy.

Many counts were recorded for this clonotype. The V gene is TRBV6-5, the J gene TRBJ2-6; unclear D gene. V lost 0 bases, J lost 3 bases, and 0 bases lay in between. The CDR3 consists of 13 residues. The germline V gene encodes CDR1 MNHEY and CDR2 SVGAGI. CDR3 in amino acids: CASSYSGANVLTF. CDR3 sequence (DNA): TGTGCCAGCAGTTACTCTGGGGCCAACGTCCTGACTTTC.

This clonotype was observed many times. The chain carries TRBV15 and TRBJ2-2; 8 bases line up with TRBD2. V lost 2 bases to trimming and J lost 5 bases; unmatched junction nucleotides: 7. Germline V gives CDR1 LNHNV, CDR2 YYDKDF (reference sequence). The CDR3 covers 16 residues. As DNA, the CDR3 is TGTGCCACCAGCAGACCAGCGGGGGCTAGGACCGGGGAGCTGTTTTTT. Protein sequence: CATSRPAGARTGELFF.

This clonotype was found many times. The V and J genes are TRBV6-5 and TRBJ2-7; 7 positions agree with TRBD1. Germline CDR1 MNHEY, CDR2 SVGAGI. This CDR3 has 15 amino acids. V shed 3 bases, J shed 6 bases, and the junction held 11 bases outside the gene matches. DNA for the CDR3: TGTGCCAGCAGTTATGACAGGGTATCGTCTCGCGAGCAGTACTTC. Its translation is CASSYDRVSSREQYF.

This clonotype was recorded at least ten times. This chain joins TRBV28 and TRBJ1-5; D unclear. Germline CDR1 is MDHEN and CDR2 is SYDVKM. V was shortened by 3 bases and J by 3 bases, with 9 bases between the two germline ends. The CDR3 covers 14 residues. The CDR3 region is CASSFWGNNQPQHF. The DNA for the CDR3 is TGTGCCAGCAGTTTCTGGGGTAACAATCAGCCCCAGCATTTT.

Remarks on this clonotype: One end of the junction is discordant with germline, which a read error may explain. The rearrangement links TRBV29-1 to TRBJ2-5, with 7 bases fitting TRBD2. CDR1 SQVTM and CDR2 ANQGSEA come from the germline V gene. The CDR3 is made up of 13 amino acids. The CDR3 is CSVEGTIQETQYF. CDR3 DNA sequence: TGCAGCGTCGAAGGGACTATTCAAGAGACCCAGTACTTC.

This clonotype was detected ten times or more. V and J are TRBV7-3 and TRBJ1-1; tentatively, D is TRBD1 (6 bases). Trimming removed 0 bases at V and 11 bases at J, with 13 bases between. The CDR3 runs 13 residues. CDR1 and CDR2 from the germline V gene are SGHTA and FQGTGA. The CDR3 nucleotides are TGTGCCAGCAGCTTAACGTCCGGGGGGCAGGCTTTCTTT. This codes for CASSLTSGGQAFF.

The sample holds many counts of this clonotype. V is TRBV5-1 and J is TRBJ1-5, with D tentatively TRBD1 (6 bases). Germline CDR1 reads SGHRS; CDR2 reads YFSETQ. This CDR3 spans 17 amino acids. Trimming cost V 0 bases and J 2 bases, with 15 bases left between them. CDR3 protein: CASSLGPPGAGNQPQHF. Written as DNA, the CDR3 is TGCGCCAGCAGCTTGGGCCCCCCGGGGGCAGGCAATCAGCCCCAGCATTTT. The full variable domain, rest sourced from reference TRBV5-1 and TRBJ1-5, is KAGVTQTPRYLIKTRGQQVTLSCSPISGHRSVSWYQQTPGQGLQFLFEYFSETQRNKGNFPGRFSGRQFSNSRSEMNVSTLELGDSALYLCASSLGPPGAGNQPQHFGDGTRLSIL.

The chain couples TRBV6-1 to TRBJ2-7; 11 nucleotides agree with TRBD1. The CDR3 extends over 17 amino acids. J gave up 0 bases and V 1 base, and 5 bases lay outside the gene matches. Germline V CDR1 and CDR2: MNHNS, SASEGT. The CDR3 protein is CASSEGPGTGGSYEQYF. The CDR3, as DNA: TGTGCCAGCAGTGAAGGACCCGGGACAGGGGGCTCCTACGAGCAGTACTTC.

This clonotype was detected ten times or more. The genes are TRBV7-9 and TRBJ1-1, with TRBD1 matching 7 bases. The junction had 9 bases not matched to a gene; V was cut back by 6 bases and J by 5 bases. The CDR3 covers 14 residues. The germline V gene encodes CDR1 SEHNR and CDR2 FQNEAQ (reference sequence). CDR3 protein: CASRNSGGGTEAFF. Written as DNA, the CDR3 is TGTGCCAGCAGAAATTCAGGGGGGGGAACTGAAGCTTTCTTT.

This clonotype was recorded at least ten times. This rearrangement joins TRBV13 to TRBJ1-6, with unresolved D. Trimming took 2 bases from V and 8 from J, leaving 19 bases between them. CDR1 is PRHDT, CDR2 FYEKMQ, per germline (reference sequence). The CDR3 consists of 17 residues. DNA of the CDR3: TGTGCCAGCAGCTTACTTTTTCCCGGGCGTCGGGATTCACCCCTCCACTTT. It encodes CASSLLFPGRRDSPLHF. The entire variable domain, with the rest obtained from reference TRBV13 and TRBJ1-6, is as follows: AAGVIQSPRHLIKEKRETATLKCYPIPRHDTVYWYQQGPGQDPQFLISFYEKMQSDKGSIPDRFSAQQFSDYHSELNMSSLELGDSALYFCASSLLFPGRRDSPLHFGNGTRLTVT.

In this sample, this clonotype turned up many times. The chain combines TRBV12-5 with TRBJ1-1; TRBD1 aligns across 8 bases. This CDR3 contains 12 residues. The germline V gene encodes CDR1 LGHNT and CDR2 FRNRAP. J gave up 10 bases and V 4 bases, and 5 bases lay outside the gene matches. Here the CDR3 DNA reads TGTGCTAGTGGTTCAGGGGGCGAAGGAGCTTTCTTT. Translating it yields CASGSGGEGAFF.

Only a few counts were recorded for this clonotype. V and J are TRBV11-1 and TRBJ1-1; no firm D call. Per germline, CDR1 SGHAT and CDR2 FQDESV (reference sequence). The CDR3 length is 16 residues. Between the trimmed V and J ends, which lost 1 base and 0 bases, there was a span of 12 bases. CDR3 residues: CASSLEVSTVNTEAFF. Here the CDR3 DNA reads TGTGCCAGCAGCTTAGAAGTTAGTACCGTGAACACTGAAGCTTTCTTT.

This clonotype was counted between two and nine times. V is TRBV4-1 and J is TRBJ2-7, with 7 nucleotides matching TRBD1. There are 15 residues in the CDR3. Germline CDR1 reads MGHRA; CDR2 reads YSYEKL. J gave up 0 bases and V 4 bases, and 6 bases lay outside the gene matches. The CDR3 here is CASSPTGAASYEQYF. In nucleotides, the CDR3 is TGCGCCAGCAGCCCAACAGGGGCCGCCTCCTACGAGCAGTACTTC.

Many counts were recorded for this clonotype. CDR3 in amino acids: CASSPEGGDTEAFF. The CDR3, as DNA: TGCGCCAGCAGCCCCGAGGGGGGCGACACTGAAGCTTTCTTT. The genes are TRBV4-3 and TRBJ1-1; perhaps TRBD1 as D (6 bases). The length of the CDR3 is 14 residues. V lost 4 bases and J lost 3, with 12 bases in between. Germline CDR1 reads LGHNA; CDR2 reads YSLEER.

This clonotype was found many times. This chain joins TRBV6-6 and TRBJ2-2; the match to TRBD2 covers 12 bases. V was pared by 5 bases and J by 1 base, with 17 bases of the junction left unmatched. The CDR3 runs 21 residues. CDR1 is MNHNY, CDR2 SVGAGI, per germline (reference sequence). In nucleotides, the CDR3 is TGTGCCAGCAGTCAACACCAGCCCTTGACTAGCGGGAGAGTGAACACCGGGGAGCTGTTTTTT. This translates into CASSQHQPLTSGRVNTGELFF.

This clonotype was seen many times. The gene calls are TRBV6-5 and TRBJ1-1, with D hard to call. Trimming removed 8 bases from V and 1 base from J, with 11 bases in between. Germline V gene sequence: CDR1 MNHEY, CDR2 SVGAGI. CDR3 length: 13 amino acids. CDR3 DNA sequence: TGTGCCAGCCTCGGCAGGCCGAACACTGAAGCTTTCTTT. Its translation is CASLGRPNTEAFF.

This clonotype was seen at least ten times. The chain recombines TRBV11-2 with TRBJ2-7; no clear D gene. V was pared by 2 bases and J by 6 bases, with 8 bases between. The CDR3 loop spans 12 amino acids. Germline V CDR1 and CDR2: SGHAT, FQNNGV. This chain's CDR3 is CASSLNYGEQYF. CDR3 DNA sequence: TGTGCCAGCAGCTTAAACTATGGCGAGCAGTACTTC.

This clonotype was observed many times. The rearrangement uses TRBV11-2 and TRBJ1-2; D might be TRBD1 (5 bases). Germline V gene lookup returns CDR1 SGHAT and CDR2 FQNNGV. The CDR3 loop spans 16 amino acids. V gave up 1 base and J gave up 0 bases, with 12 bases separating them. The chain's CDR3 is CASSLGRTSANYGYTF. DNA for the CDR3: TGTGCCAGCAGCTTAGGGAGGACATCGGCTAACTATGGCTACACCTTC.

This clonotype was seen more than once but under ten times. V usage is TRBV7-3 and J usage is TRBJ2-7, with 9 bases lining up with TRBD2. CDR1 is SGHTA and CDR2 is FQGTGA in the germline V gene. The CDR3 is 15 amino acids. V lost 0 bases to trimming and J lost 5 bases; unmatched junction nucleotides: 5. The CDR3 nucleotides are TGTGCCAGCAGCTTAACCGGGACTAGCATCCACGAGCAGTACTTC. Translation gives CASSLTGTSIHEQYF. Together with reference TRBV7-3 and TRBJ2-7, the CDR3 gives the full variable domain: GAGVSQTPSNKVTEKGKYVELRCDPISGHTALYWYRQSLGQGPEFLIYFQGTGAADDSGLPNDRFFAVRPEGSVSTLKIQRTERGDSAVYLCASSLTGTSIHEQYFGPGTRLTVT.

Ten or more counts support this clonotype. The V gene is TRBV20-1, the J gene TRBJ1-2; 11 bases agree with TRBD1. The CDR3 totals 13 residues. V lost 6 bases to trimming and J lost 6 bases; unmatched junction nucleotides: 6. CDR1 is DFQATT and CDR2 is SNEGSKA in the germline V gene (reference sequence). CDR3 nucleotide sequence: TGCAGTGCCGAACGGACAGGGGGCCATGGCTACACCTTC. It is translated as CSAERTGGHGYTF.

Ten or more counts support this clonotype. The chain links TRBV4-3 to TRBJ1-1; D is unresolved. Germline CDR1 LGHNA, CDR2 YSLEER. There are 15 residues in the CDR3. The germline V and J ends were trimmed by 1 base and 1 base, with 10 bases remaining between them. The CDR3 protein is CASSQGAVPNTEAFF. CDR3 coding DNA: TGCGCCAGCAGCCAAGGCGCGGTCCCGAACACTGAAGCTTTCTTT.

This clonotype has at least ten counts. V is TRBV5-6 and J is TRBJ2-5; 8 bases map to TRBD2. The germline gives CDR1 SGHDT, CDR2 YYEEEE. V trimming: 4 bases; J trimming: 0 bases; junction bases outside the gene matches: 20. There are 20 residues in the CDR3. CDR3: CASSRPRLTAGEGYQETQYF. The CDR3 DNA reads TGTGCCAGCAGCCGTCCTAGACTGACAGCGGGAGAAGGTTACCAAGAGACCCAGTACTTC.

This clonotype was seen many times. The chain is built from TRBV12-3 or TRBV12-4 and TRBJ2-2; perhaps TRBD1 as D (6 bases). V dropped 6 bases and J dropped 7 bases, with 12 bases sitting between them. The CDR3 runs 13 residues. The CDR3 coding sequence is TGTGCCAGCAGAAAAACAGGGCACGGGGAGCTGTTTTTT. Translation: CASRKTGHGELFF.

This clonotype was observed at least ten times. This chain connects TRBV5-1 to TRBJ1-1; D is undetermined. V dropped 2 bases and J dropped 7 bases, with 6 bases sitting between them. The germline gives CDR1 SGHRS, CDR2 YFSETQ. The CDR3 totals 11 residues. CDR3 sequence (DNA): TGCGCCAGCAGCTTCGGACGTGAAGCTTTCTTT. It yields the protein CASSFGREAFF.

This clonotype was counted ten times or more. The V and J genes are TRBV27 and TRBJ1-1; 8 bases agree with TRBD1. J was trimmed by 5 bases and V by 5 bases; bases with no gene match: 4. CDR3 length: 13 amino acids. Looked up from germline, CDR1 is MNHEY and CDR2 is SMNVEV (reference sequence). The CDR3 sequence: CASSTDRATEAFF. The CDR3 DNA sequence: TGTGCCAGCAGTACGGACAGGGCAACTGAAGCTTTCTTT.

This clonotype has a count of ten or more. J is TRBJ1-1 and V is TRBV11-2; D gene unclear. This CDR3 is 14 amino acids long. CDR1 and CDR2 (germline): SGHAT, FQNNGV. Trimming took off 1 base at V and 7 bases at J, with 13 bases between the two ends. The CDR3 loop reads CASSLGALFFEAFF. Here the CDR3 DNA reads TGTGCCAGCAGCTTAGGGGCCCTATTCTTTGAAGCTTTCTTT. Combining the CDR3 with reference TRBV11-2 and TRBJ1-1 gives the whole variable domain EAGVAQSPRYKIIEKRQSVAFWCNPISGHATLYWYQQILGQGPKLLIQFQNNGVVDDSQLPKDRFSAERLKGVDSTLKIQPAKLEDSAVYLCASSLGALFFEAFFGQGTRLTVV.

This clonotype was counted ten times or more. This chain joins TRBV15 and TRBJ1-1, with 7 bases fitting TRBD1. V lost 1 base and J lost 5; bases outside the gene matches: 4. The CDR3 is 14 residues long. Germline assignment: CDR1 LNHNV and CDR2 YYDKDF (reference sequence). CDR3 loop: CATSRGRGRTEAFF. The CDR3 DNA reads TGTGCCACCAGCAGAGGAAGGGGGCGGACTGAAGCTTTCTTT.

There are many counts of this clonotype. V is TRBV10-3 and J is TRBJ1-2; TRBD1 agrees at 7 bases. With 7 bases clipped from V and 0 bases from J, the junction kept 8 bases outside the gene matches. The germline V gene encodes CDR1 ENHRY and CDR2 SYGVKD. This CDR3 has 15 residues. The CDR3 region has the DNA TGTGCCATCAAGTCGACAGGGCTCGCTAACTATGGCTACACCTTC. Residues: CAIKSTGLANYGYTF.

There are many counts of this clonotype. J is TRBJ2-2 and V is TRBV12-3 or TRBV12-4; TRBD1 matches at 7 bases. The CDR3 extends over 14 amino acids. Unmatched junction bases numbered 4, after V lost 6 bases and J lost 3 bases. The CDR3: CASSHDRDTGELFF. The CDR3 DNA is TGTGCCAGCAGCCACGACAGGGACACCGGGGAGCTGTTTTTT.

This clonotype was observed many times. The chain recombines TRBV12-3 or TRBV12-4 with TRBJ2-7, with D possibly being TRBD1 (5 bases). The CDR3 covers 16 residues. V dropped 3 bases and J dropped 7 bases, with 22 bases sitting between them. The CDR3 loop reads CASSLARYRSPEEQYF. Written as DNA, the CDR3 is TGTGCCAGCAGTTTGGCCCGGTACAGGTCGCCTGAGGAGCAGTACTTC.

This clonotype was seen many times. The chain couples TRBV6-1 to TRBJ1-1; possibly TRBD1 for D (5 bases). V was trimmed by 6 bases and J by 0 bases, leaving 14 bases between them. CDR3 length: 15 residues. Germline CDR1 is MNHNS and CDR2 is SASEGT. The CDR3 DNA reads as TGTGCCAGCAGCCGGTTAGGGGAGCTGAACACTGAAGCTTTCTTT. It is translated as CASSRLGELNTEAFF.

This clonotype was seen many times. V and J are TRBV28 and TRBJ2-7, with D uncertain. The CDR3 is 13 amino acids. The ends were cut back, 7 bases at V and 1 base at J, with 11 bases in the middle. The germline V gene encodes CDR1 MDHEN and CDR2 SYDVKM. CDR3 in amino acids: CASIENGSYEQYF. The CDR3 DNA sequence: TGTGCCAGCATAGAGAACGGTTCCTACGAGCAGTACTTC.